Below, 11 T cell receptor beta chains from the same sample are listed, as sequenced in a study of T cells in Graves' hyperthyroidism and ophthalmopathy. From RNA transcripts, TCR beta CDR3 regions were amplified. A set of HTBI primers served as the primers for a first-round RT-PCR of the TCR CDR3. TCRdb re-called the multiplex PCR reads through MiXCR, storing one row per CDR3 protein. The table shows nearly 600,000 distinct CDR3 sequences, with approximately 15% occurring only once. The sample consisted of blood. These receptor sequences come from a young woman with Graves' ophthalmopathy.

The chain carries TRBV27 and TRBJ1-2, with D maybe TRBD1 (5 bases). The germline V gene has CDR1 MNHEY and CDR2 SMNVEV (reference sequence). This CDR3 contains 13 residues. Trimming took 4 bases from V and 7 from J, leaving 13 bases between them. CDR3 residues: CASSSLGGSGYTF. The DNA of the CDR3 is TGTGCCAGCAGTTCCCTTGGGGGGTCTGGCTACACCTTC.

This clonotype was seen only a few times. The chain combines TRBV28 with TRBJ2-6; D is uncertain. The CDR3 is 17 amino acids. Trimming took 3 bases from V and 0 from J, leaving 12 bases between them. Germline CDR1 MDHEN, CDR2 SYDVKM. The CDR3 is CASSFVAASSGANVLTF. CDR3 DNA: TGTGCCAGCAGTTTTGTGGCAGCCTCCTCTGGGGCCAACGTCCTGACTTTC. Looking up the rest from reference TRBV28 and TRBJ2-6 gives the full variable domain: DVKVTQSSRYLVKRTGEKVFLECVQDMDHENMFWYRQDPGLGLRLIYFSYDVKMKEKGDIPEGYSVSREKKERFSLILESASTNQTSMYLCASSFVAASSGANVLTFGAGSRLTVL.

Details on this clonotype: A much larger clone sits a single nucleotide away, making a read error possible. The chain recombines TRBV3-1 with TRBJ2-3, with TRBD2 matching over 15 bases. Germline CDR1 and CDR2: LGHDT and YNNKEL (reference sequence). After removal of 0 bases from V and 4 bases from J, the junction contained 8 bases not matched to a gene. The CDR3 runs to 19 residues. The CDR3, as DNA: TGTGCCAGCAGCCAAGAGGCGGGACTAGCGGGAGGAAAATCAGATACGCAGTATTTT. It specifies CASSQEAGLAGGKSDTQYF.

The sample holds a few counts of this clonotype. Here the CDR3 reads CASSLGREAAEQYF. CDR3 in DNA: TGTGCCAGCAGCTTGGGTCGGGAGGCAGCCGAGCAGTACTTC. The chain employs TRBV11-3 and TRBJ2-7, with 7 bases fitting TRBD2. J gave up 6 bases and V 3 bases, and 8 bases lay outside the gene matches. The CDR3 runs 14 residues. Germline V CDR1 and CDR2: SGHNT, YENEEA.

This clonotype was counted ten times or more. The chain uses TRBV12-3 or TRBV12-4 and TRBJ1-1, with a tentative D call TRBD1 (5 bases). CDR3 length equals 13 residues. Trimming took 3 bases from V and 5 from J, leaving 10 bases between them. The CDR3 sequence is CASSFGGVTEAFF. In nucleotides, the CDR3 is TGTGCCAGCAGTTTTGGGGGAGTAACTGAAGCTTTCTTT.

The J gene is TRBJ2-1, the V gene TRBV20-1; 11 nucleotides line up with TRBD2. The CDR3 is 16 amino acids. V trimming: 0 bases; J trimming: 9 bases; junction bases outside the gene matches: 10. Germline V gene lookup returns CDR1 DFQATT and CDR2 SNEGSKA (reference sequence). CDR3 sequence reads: CSARDGVTSGNPEQFF. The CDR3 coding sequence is TGCAGTGCTAGAGATGGTGTGACTAGCGGGAACCCTGAGCAGTTCTTC.

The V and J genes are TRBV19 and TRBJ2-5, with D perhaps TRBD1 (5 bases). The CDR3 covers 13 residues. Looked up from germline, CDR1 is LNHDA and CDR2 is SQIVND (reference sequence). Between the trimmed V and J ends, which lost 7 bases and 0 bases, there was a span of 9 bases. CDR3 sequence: CASKRQHQETQYF. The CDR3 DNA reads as TGTGCCAGTAAAAGACAGCACCAAGAGACCCAGTACTTC.

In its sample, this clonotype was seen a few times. In DNA, the CDR3 is TGTGCCAGCAGCGAGGGGGACGGAAGCTATAATTCACCCCTCCACTTT. This translates into CASSEGDGSYNSPLHF. The chain employs TRBV6-1 and TRBJ1-6; D is perhaps TRBD1 (6 bases). Germline lookup yields CDR1 MNHNS and CDR2 SASEGT. The CDR3 extends over 16 amino acids. V gave up 6 bases and J gave up 3 bases, with 15 bases separating them.

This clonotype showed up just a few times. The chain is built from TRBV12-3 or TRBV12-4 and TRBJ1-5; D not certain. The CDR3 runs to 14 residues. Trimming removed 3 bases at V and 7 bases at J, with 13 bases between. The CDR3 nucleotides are TGTGCCAGCAGTTTTGACTACCGAGGGCAGCCCCAGCATTTT. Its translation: CASSFDYRGQPQHF.

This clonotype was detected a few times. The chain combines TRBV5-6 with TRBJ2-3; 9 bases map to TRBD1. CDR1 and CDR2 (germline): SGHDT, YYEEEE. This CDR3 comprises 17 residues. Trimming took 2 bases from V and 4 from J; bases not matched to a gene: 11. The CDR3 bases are TGTGCCAGCAGCTTAGGACAGGGGATTTTTTTGGCAGATACGCAGTATTTT. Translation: CASSLGQGIFLADTQYF.

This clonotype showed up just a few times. The CDR3 reads CAWIIGRGNTIYF. The CDR3 DNA reads as TGTGCCTGGATTATAGGGCGGGGAAACACCATATATTTT. The chain recombines TRBV30 with TRBJ1-3, with no clear D. V was trimmed by 4 bases and J by 4 bases, leaving 11 bases between them. Germline V CDR1 and CDR2: GTSNPN, SVGIG (reference sequence). This CDR3 is built from 13 residues.